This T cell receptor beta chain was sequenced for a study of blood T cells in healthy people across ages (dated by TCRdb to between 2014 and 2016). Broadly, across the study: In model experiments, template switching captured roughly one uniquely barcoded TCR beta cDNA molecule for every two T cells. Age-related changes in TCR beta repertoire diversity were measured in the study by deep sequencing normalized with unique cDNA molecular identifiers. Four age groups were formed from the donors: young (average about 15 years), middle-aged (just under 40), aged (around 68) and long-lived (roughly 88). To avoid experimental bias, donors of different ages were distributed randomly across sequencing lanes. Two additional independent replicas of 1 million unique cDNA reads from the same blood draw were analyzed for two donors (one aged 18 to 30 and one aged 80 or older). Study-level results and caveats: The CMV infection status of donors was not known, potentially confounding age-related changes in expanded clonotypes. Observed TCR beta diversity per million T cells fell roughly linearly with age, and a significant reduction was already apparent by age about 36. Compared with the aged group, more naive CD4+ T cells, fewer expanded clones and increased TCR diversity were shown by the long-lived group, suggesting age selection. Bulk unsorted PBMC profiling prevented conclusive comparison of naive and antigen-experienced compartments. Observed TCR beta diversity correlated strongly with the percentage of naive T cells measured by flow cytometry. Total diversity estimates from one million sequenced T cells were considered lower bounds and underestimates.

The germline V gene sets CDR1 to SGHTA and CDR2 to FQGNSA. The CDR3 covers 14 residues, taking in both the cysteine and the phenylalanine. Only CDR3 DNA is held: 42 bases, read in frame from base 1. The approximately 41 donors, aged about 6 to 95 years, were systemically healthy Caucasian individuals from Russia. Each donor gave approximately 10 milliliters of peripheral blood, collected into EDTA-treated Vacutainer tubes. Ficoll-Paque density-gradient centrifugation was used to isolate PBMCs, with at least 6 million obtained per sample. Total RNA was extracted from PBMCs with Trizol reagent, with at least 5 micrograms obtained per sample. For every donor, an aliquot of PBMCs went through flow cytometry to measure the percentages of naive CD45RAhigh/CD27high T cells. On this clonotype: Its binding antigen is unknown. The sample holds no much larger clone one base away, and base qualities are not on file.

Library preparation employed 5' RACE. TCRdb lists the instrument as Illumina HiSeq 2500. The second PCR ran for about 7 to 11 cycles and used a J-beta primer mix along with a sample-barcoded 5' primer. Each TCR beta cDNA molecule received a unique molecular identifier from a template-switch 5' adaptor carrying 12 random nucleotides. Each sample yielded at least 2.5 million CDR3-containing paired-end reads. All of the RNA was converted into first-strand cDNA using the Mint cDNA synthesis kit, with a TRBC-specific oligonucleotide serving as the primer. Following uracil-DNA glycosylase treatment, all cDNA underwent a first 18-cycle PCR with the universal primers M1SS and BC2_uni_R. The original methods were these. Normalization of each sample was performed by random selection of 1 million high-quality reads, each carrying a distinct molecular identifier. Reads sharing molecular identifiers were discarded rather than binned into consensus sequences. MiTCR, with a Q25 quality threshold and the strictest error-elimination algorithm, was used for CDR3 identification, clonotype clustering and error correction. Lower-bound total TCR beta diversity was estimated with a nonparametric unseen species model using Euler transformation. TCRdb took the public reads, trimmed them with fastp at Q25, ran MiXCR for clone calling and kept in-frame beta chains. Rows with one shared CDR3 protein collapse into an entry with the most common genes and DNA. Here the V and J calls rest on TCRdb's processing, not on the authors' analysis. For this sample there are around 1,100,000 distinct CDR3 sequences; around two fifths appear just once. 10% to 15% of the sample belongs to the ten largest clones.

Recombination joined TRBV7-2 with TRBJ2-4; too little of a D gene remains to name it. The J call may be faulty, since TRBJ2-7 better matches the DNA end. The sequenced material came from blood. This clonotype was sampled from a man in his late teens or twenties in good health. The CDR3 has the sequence CASSFLGRLYEQYF. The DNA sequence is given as TGTGCCAGCAGCTTTCTTGGAAGACTCTACGAGCAGTACTTC.